These T cell receptor beta chains were read from a single sample in a study of type 1 and type 2 diabetes patients. TCRdb re-called the multiplex PCR reads through MiXCR, storing one row per CDR3 protein. Here the sample spans 250,000 or so distinct CDR3 sequences, roughly 44% being singletons. Input material: peripheral blood mononuclear cells (PBMCs). The receptor set was obtained from a man aged 18 to 29 with type 2 diabetes. CDR3s include the opening cysteine and the closing phenylalanine or tryptophan. Fields, in order: CDR3 protein, CDR3 DNA, V gene, D gene, CDR3 length, J gene, clone size. A D gene is named only where the DNA matches it firmly. Clone size, where shown, is once, few, many, or a class for clones that have expanded.

CASSLMVAFLYGYTF	TGTGCCAGCAGCTTGATGGTGGCGTTTTTATATGGCTACACCTTC	TRBV7-8	.	15	TRBJ1-2	.
CASSWGSQGYEQYF	TGTGCCAGCAGTTGGGGTTCCCAGGGCTACGAGCAGTACTTC	TRBV27	.	14	TRBJ2-7	few
CATSRDVGTVLEAFF	TGTGCCACCAGCAGAGACGTAGGGACGGTCCTTGAAGCTTTCTTT	TRBV15	.	15	TRBJ1-1	.
CASSQSRLRYEQYF	TGTGCCAGCAGTCAGAGTCGACTGAGATACGAGCAGTACTTC	TRBV28	.	14	TRBJ2-7	.
CASSLGGQGEPQHF	TGTGCCAGCAGCTTAGGGGGCCAAGGTGAGCCCCAGCATTTT	TRBV7-8	.	14	TRBJ1-5	.
CASSIYRGLGQPQHF	TGTGCCAGTAGTATTTACAGGGGGTTGGGTCAGCCCCAGCATTTT	TRBV19	TRBD1	15	TRBJ1-5	.
CSGLAGVRETQYF	TGCAGTGGGCTAGCGGGTGTTAGGGAGACCCAGTACTTC	TRBV20-1	TRBD2	13	TRBJ2-5	few
CAVWGGGRANYGYTF	TGTGCCGTATGGGGGGGGGGGAGAGCTAACTATGGCTACACCTTC	TRBV25-1	.	15	TRBJ1-2	few
CASRQAGGPNYEQYF	TGTGCCAGCAGACAAGCGGGAGGGCCGAACTACGAGCAGTACTTC	TRBV27	TRBD2	15	TRBJ2-7	.
CVSSKGGTGANVLTF	TGTGTCAGTAGCAAGGGAGGGACTGGGGCCAACGTCCTGACTTTC	TRBV19	TRBD2	15	TRBJ2-6	.
CASSSYRGGSSGNEQFF	TGTGCCAGCAGCTCTTATAGGGGAGGGAGTTCGGGCAATGAGCAGTTCTTC	TRBV11-2	TRBD2	17	TRBJ2-1	.
CASSRDRDYEQYF	TGTGCCAGCAGCCGTGACAGGGACTACGAGCAGTACTTC	TRBV2	TRBD1	13	TRBJ2-7	.
CASSGGEVNEKLFF	TGTGCCAGCAGTGGCGGGGAAGTTAATGAAAAACTGTTTTTT	TRBV2	.	14	TRBJ1-4	few
CAIRFRASSYNSPLHF	TGTGCCATCAGATTCAGAGCTAGCTCCTATAATTCACCCCTCCACTTT	TRBV10-3	.	16	TRBJ1-6	.
CATETGQGSNEQFF	TGTGCCACGGAGACGGGACAGGGATCGAATGAGCAGTTCTTC	TRBV15	TRBD1	14	TRBJ2-1	few
CSARPRLASVETQYF	TGCAGTGCTCGACCTCGACTAGCTAGTGTCGAGACCCAGTACTTC	TRBV20-1	TRBD2	15	TRBJ2-5	.
CASSVRAGYEQYF	TGTGCCAGCAGTGTTCGAGCGGGCTACGAGCAGTACTTC	TRBV7-2	.	13	TRBJ2-7	.
CASSSRVGQESKQYF	TGTGCCAGCAGCTCACGCGTTGGACAGGAAAGCAAGCAGTACTTC	TRBV7-3	TRBD1	15	TRBJ2-7	.